The 28 T cell receptor beta chains reported below all come from one sample, sequenced in a study of CD8 T cells in Susac syndrome. When the RNA was reverse transcribed, random hexamers were used with an input of about 0.45 to 1 ug. TCRdb re-called the immunoSEQ multiplex PCR reads with MiXCR, one entry per CDR3 protein. The sample includes 100,000 to 150,000 distinct CDR3 sequences, around 94% of them seen just once. Input material: CD8+ T cells from PBMCs. The source of these receptors is a human donor with Susac syndrome.

The V gene is TRBV27, the J gene TRBJ2-7; D is perhaps TRBD1 or TRBD2 (5 bases each). Germline CDR1 reads MNHEY; CDR2 reads SMNVEV (reference sequence). V gave up 4 bases and J gave up 1 base, with 11 bases separating them. The CDR3 has 14 amino acids. CDR3 DNA: TGTGCCAGCAGTTCTGGGGGATTTTCCTACGAGCAGTACTTC. Its translation is CASSSGGFSYEQYF.

This clonotype was seen a single time. This rearrangement joins TRBV5-8 to TRBJ2-7; D is uncertain. Trimming removed 1 base at V and 6 bases at J, with 5 bases between. Germline V lookup: CDR1 SGHTS, CDR2 YDEGEE. The CDR3 covers 11 residues. DNA for the CDR3: TGTGCCAGCAGCTTGATTGCCGAGCAGTACTTC. Protein product: CASSLIAEQYF. Based on the CDR3 plus reference TRBV5-8 and TRBJ2-7, the full variable domain is EAGVTQSPTHLIKTRGQQATLRCSPISGHTSVYWYQQALGLGLQFLLWYDEGEERNRGNFPPRFSGRQFPNYSSELNVNALELEDSALYLCASSLIAEQYFGPGTRLTVT.

The rearrangement uses TRBV6-5 and TRBJ2-1; the D gene is possibly TRBD2 (6 bases). This CDR3 spans 14 amino acids. Between the trimmed V and J ends, which lost 2 bases and 3 bases, there was a span of 8 bases. Germline V gives CDR1 MNHEY, CDR2 SVGAGI. The CDR3 coding sequence is TGTGCCAGCAGTTACGGGGGGATCTACAATGAGCAGTTCTTC. Its translation: CASSYGGIYNEQFF.

This chain uses TRBV13 with TRBJ1-1, with unresolved D. Germline V lookup: CDR1 PRHDT, CDR2 FYEKMQ (reference sequence). The CDR3 loop spans 14 amino acids. V was shortened by 5 bases and J by 4 bases, with 14 bases between the two germline ends. CDR3 residues: CASSPGLGSTEAFF. As DNA, the CDR3 is TGTGCCAGCAGCCCAGGTCTGGGAAGCACTGAAGCTTTCTTT.

The rearrangement joins TRBV6-5 to TRBJ2-1; no reliable D call. The germline V gene has CDR1 MNHEY and CDR2 SVGAGI. CDR3 length: 16 residues. Trimming shortened V by 0 bases and J by 1 base, and 10 bases separated the two germline ends. In DNA, the CDR3 is TGTGCCAGCAGTTACTCGACGGGTGGGTCCTACAATGAGCAGTTCTTC. Amino acids: CASSYSTGGSYNEQFF.

The chain combines TRBV5-1 with TRBJ1-1; D might be TRBD1 (5 bases). Germline V gene sequence: CDR1 SGHRS, CDR2 YFSETQ. The CDR3 consists of 15 residues. Trimming removed 0 bases at V and 4 bases at J, with 13 bases between. This chain's CDR3 is CASSLDGRVGTEAFF. CDR3 bases: TGCGCCAGCAGCTTGGACGGCAGGGTGGGCACTGAAGCTTTCTTT.

J is TRBJ2-3 and V is TRBV13; D unclear. Germline V gives CDR1 PRHDT, CDR2 FYEKMQ (reference sequence). The CDR3 is 13 residues long. Trimming shortened V by 5 bases and J by 5 bases, and 11 bases separated the two germline ends. The DNA of the CDR3 is TGTGCCAGCAGCCTACCCCCTCAAGATACGCAGTATTTT. Amino acids: CASSLPPQDTQYF.

The chain has TRBV4-1 and TRBJ2-3, with 8 bases aligning to TRBD1. The V gene's germline CDR1 is MGHRA and CDR2 YSYEKL. The J segment lost 3 bases and the V segment lost 5 bases, leaving 10 bases of the junction unmatched. The CDR3 totals 16 residues. CDR3: CASSSTGGVSTDTQYF. CDR3 bases: TGCGCCAGCAGCAGTACAGGGGGAGTTAGTACAGATACGCAGTATTTT.

This clonotype showed up just once. The chain recombines TRBV4-3 with TRBJ2-7; the match to TRBD2 covers 8 bases. There are 15 residues in the CDR3. Losses at the gene ends were 6 bases for V and 4 bases for J; bases not matched to a gene: 11. Germline V gives CDR1 LGHNA, CDR2 YSLEER. The CDR3 coding sequence is TGCGCCAGCAGTCCCGGACTAGCTGACTATTACGAGCAGTACTTC. It encodes CASSPGLADYYEQYF.

This sequence joins TRBV27 and TRBJ1-1; no clear D gene. Germline CDR1 is MNHEY and CDR2 is SMNVEV (reference sequence). Trimming removed 5 bases at V and 8 bases at J, with 15 bases between. The CDR3 consists of 13 residues. The CDR3 DNA is TGTGCCAGCAGTCTCCACAGAGACCTAGAAGCTTTCTTT. This sequence encodes CASSLHRDLEAFF.

This clonotype was seen just once. The genes are TRBV24-1 and TRBJ2-3; TRBD1 matches at 8 bases. The CDR3 length is 15 residues. V lost 7 bases and J lost 4; bases outside the gene matches: 9. CDR1 and CDR2 from the germline V gene are KGHDR and SFDVKD. CDR3 DNA sequence: TGTGCCACCAGGGGCGGACAGGGTAATCCAGATACGCAGTATTTT. Translated: CATRGGQGNPDTQYF.

The gene calls are TRBV20-1 and TRBJ1-3, with a possible D match to TRBD1 (6 bases). Trimming removed 3 bases at V and 8 bases at J, with 14 bases between. Germline CDR1 is DFQATT and CDR2 is SNEGSKA (reference sequence). The CDR3 spans 13 residues. The chain's CDR3 is CSASHQRGDTIYF. The CDR3 DNA reads TGCAGTGCTAGTCATCAGAGGGGGGACACCATATATTTT.

CDR3 region: CAWRDTPDPNYGYTF. Here the CDR3 DNA reads TGTGCCTGGAGAGATACTCCTGATCCAAACTATGGCTACACCTTC. J is TRBJ1-2 and V is TRBV30, with unresolved D. V was trimmed by 3 bases and J by 2 bases, leaving 16 bases between them. The V gene's germline CDR1 is GTSNPN and CDR2 SVGIG (reference sequence). The CDR3 is 15 residues long.

This chain joins TRBV6-1 and TRBJ2-7; 9 bases are shared with TRBD1. Trimming cost V 6 bases and J 5 bases; bases outside gene matches: 14. The germline CDR1 and CDR2 sequences are MNHNS and SASEGT. The length of the CDR3 is 16 residues. In nucleotides, the CDR3 is TGTGCCAGCAGCAGTGTACCGGGACAGGGTTCCCACGAGCAGTACTTC. It codes for CASSSVPGQGSHEQYF.

J is TRBJ2-7 and V is TRBV5-6, with no clear D. Deletions cut 0 bases from V and 3 bases from J, with 10 bases between. This CDR3 has 14 residues. Germline-derived CDR1 and CDR2 are SGHDT and YYEEEE. The CDR3, as DNA: TGTGCCAGCAGCTTGGCCAGGCAGTTCTACGAGCAGTACTTC. Translating it yields CASSLARQFYEQYF.

This chain uses TRBV29-1 with TRBJ2-1; no clear D gene. From germline, CDR1 is SQVTM and CDR2 ANQGSEA. V lost 4 bases, J lost 6 bases, and 4 bases lay in between. The CDR3 is made up of 10 amino acids. CDR3 coding DNA: TGCAGCGTTGTCGGCAATGAGCAGTTCTTC. This codes for CSVVGNEQFF.

This clonotype was observed a few times. The chain uses TRBV9 and TRBJ2-2; D perhaps matches TRBD2 (6 bases). The V gene's germline CDR1 is SGDLS and CDR2 YYNGEE. V shed 0 bases and J shed 5 bases, with 8 bases lying between them. The CDR3 contains 14 residues. CDR3: CASSVVGGTGELFF. The CDR3 DNA follows: TGTGCCAGCAGCGTAGTCGGGGGAACCGGGGAGCTGTTTTTT.

The chain employs TRBV27 and TRBJ1-2, with TRBD1 matching 10 bases. Per the germline V gene, CDR1 is MNHEY and CDR2 is SMNVEV (reference sequence). The CDR3 extends over 17 amino acids. J gave up 8 bases and V 6 bases, and 18 bases lay outside the gene matches. CDR3 nucleotide sequence: TGTGCCAGCAGCAATACCCTTTTGGGACAGGGGAAGGAGGGCTACACCTTC. This gives the protein CASSNTLLGQGKEGYTF.

The chain links TRBV30 to TRBJ1-2; TRBD1 agrees at 12 bases. V lost 3 bases, J lost 8 bases, and 7 bases stayed unmatched. The CDR3 is 14 residues long. The germline V gene has CDR1 GTSNPN and CDR2 SVGIG (reference sequence). CDR3 residues: CAWRPGQGARGYTF. DNA of the CDR3: TGTGCCTGGAGACCGGGACAGGGGGCGCGGGGCTACACCTTC.

The rearrangement links TRBV20-1 to TRBJ2-1; 12 bases agree with TRBD2. This CDR3 has 17 residues. V shed 6 bases and J 5 bases; nucleotides not matched to a gene: 14. The germline V gene has CDR1 DFQATT and CDR2 SNEGSKA (reference sequence). The CDR3 region is CSALGPLTSGRNNEQFF. The CDR3 bases are TGCAGTGCCCTAGGCCCCCTGACTAGCGGGAGAAACAATGAGCAGTTCTTC.

This chain connects TRBV3-1 to TRBJ2-2, with D unresolved. The CDR3 is 15 residues long. Trimming shortened V by 1 base and J by 6 bases, and 12 bases separated the two germline ends. Looked up from germline, CDR1 is LGHDT and CDR2 is YNNKEL (reference sequence). The CDR3 region has the DNA TGTGCCAGCAGCCAAGTAGGGAAGCCGCCCGGGGAGCTGTTTTTT. Translated, it gives CASSQVGKPPGELFF.

This chain links TRBV20-1 with TRBJ1-1; the match to TRBD1 covers 9 bases. CDR3 length: 17 residues. Trimming at V came to 2 bases and at J to 2 bases, leaving 12 bases not matched to a gene. Germline-derived CDR1 and CDR2 are DFQATT and SNEGSKA (reference sequence). This CDR3 is CSARSRDRAEDNTEAFF. The CDR3 DNA reads as TGCAGTGCTAGATCTAGGGACAGGGCGGAGGATAACACTGAAGCTTTCTTT.

This chain links TRBV7-9 with TRBJ2-7; 8 bases are shared with TRBD1. Germline assignment: CDR1 SEHNR and CDR2 FQNEAQ (reference sequence). Unmatched junction bases numbered 0, after V lost 1 base and J lost 1 base. This CDR3 has 14 residues. CDR3 bases: TGTGCCAGCAGCTTAGGGGACAGGTCCTACGAGCAGTACTTC. Translating it yields CASSLGDRSYEQYF.

In this sample, this clonotype turned up once. CDR3 region: CAISEGGNNEQFF. CDR3 DNA sequence: TGTGCCATCAGTGAAGGTGGTAACAATGAGCAGTTCTTC. The J gene is TRBJ2-1, the V gene TRBV10-3; unclear D gene. CDR1 and CDR2 from the germline V gene are ENHRY and SYGVKD. CDR3 length equals 13 residues. Trimming took 3 bases from V and 5 from J, leaving 8 bases between them.

CDR3 loop: CATREGGNTGELFF. The CDR3 bases are TGTGCCACTCGAGAAGGGGGGAACACCGGGGAGCTGTTTTTT. The J gene is TRBJ2-2, the V gene TRBV24-1; tentative D call: TRBD1 (6 bases). This CDR3 is built from 14 residues. Per the germline V gene, CDR1 is KGHDR and CDR2 is SFDVKD. V dropped 10 bases and J dropped 1 base, with 12 bases sitting between them.

The rearrangement uses TRBV9 and TRBJ1-2; the D is unclear. Trimming removed 0 bases from V and 8 bases from J, with 8 bases in between. Germline lookup yields CDR1 SGDLS and CDR2 YYNGEE. The CDR3 spans 12 residues. CDR3 residues: CASSVDEEGYTF. CDR3 coding DNA: TGTGCCAGCAGCGTAGATGAGGAAGGCTACACCTTC.

This chain's CDR3 is CASSPGLAVDEQFF. In nucleotides, the CDR3 is TGTGCCAGCAGCCCGGGACTAGCGGTAGATGAGCAGTTCTTC. J is TRBJ2-1 and V is TRBV27, with 11 bases matching TRBD2. From germline, CDR1 is MNHEY and CDR2 SMNVEV (reference sequence). The CDR3 covers 14 residues. The V gene end was trimmed by 6 bases and the J gene end by 8 bases; junction bases not matched to a gene: 6.

The chain recombines TRBV11-2 with TRBJ1-2; no clear D. The V gene lost 1 base and the J gene lost 4 bases, with 7 bases spanning the gap. The germline gives CDR1 SGHAT, CDR2 FQNNGV. This CDR3 region has 13 residues. The CDR3 DNA follows: TGTGCCAGCAGCTTAGGGGGAGGCTATGGCTACACCTTC. It encodes CASSLGGGYGYTF. Together with reference TRBV11-2 and TRBJ1-2, the CDR3 gives the full variable domain: EAGVAQSPRYKIIEKRQSVAFWCNPISGHATLYWYQQILGQGPKLLIQFQNNGVVDDSQLPKDRFSAERLKGVDSTLKIQPAKLEDSAVYLCASSLGGGYGYTFGSGTRLTVV.